The present TCR beta chain was sequenced within a study of blood T cell repertoires in COVID-19. Study-level background: Sample material is recorded as cDNA or gDNA derived from T cells, B-cell-depleted T cells, or PBMCs.

This CDR3 has 17 amino acids. Germline V CDR1 and CDR2: LNHNV, YYDKDF (reference sequence). V was cut by 6 bases and J by 3 bases, with 21 bases left in between. Authors' methods: Scientists estimated how many nucleated cells there were by amplifying reference gene primers. Data came from immunoSEQ multiplex PCR; TCRdb stores just in-frame clones and leaves some out. D and trimming were read from the DNA, whereas the V and J calls and clone size are those reported in that table. Of 100,000 to 150,000 clones in the sample, 80% were seen once. The receptor was derived from a human donor in a cohort sampled during active COVID-19. The sequenced sample consisted of peripheral blood. The chain combines TRBV15 with TRBJ2-1, with D possibly being TRBD2 (6 bases). CDR3 coding DNA: TGTGCCACCAGAGCCAGGGCGGGGCTAGCAGGCTACAATGAGCAGTTCTTC. It yields the protein CATRARAGLAGYNEQFF.